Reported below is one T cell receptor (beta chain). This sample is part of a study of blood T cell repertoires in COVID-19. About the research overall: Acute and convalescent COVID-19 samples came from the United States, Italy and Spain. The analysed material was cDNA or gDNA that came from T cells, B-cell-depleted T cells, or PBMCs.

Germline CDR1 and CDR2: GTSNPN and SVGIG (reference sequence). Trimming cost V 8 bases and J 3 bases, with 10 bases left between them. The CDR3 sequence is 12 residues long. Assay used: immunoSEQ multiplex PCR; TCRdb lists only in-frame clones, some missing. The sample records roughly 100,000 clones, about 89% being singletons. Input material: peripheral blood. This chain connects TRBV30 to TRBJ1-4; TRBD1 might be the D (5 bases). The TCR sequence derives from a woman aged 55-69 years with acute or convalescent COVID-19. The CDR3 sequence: CALLGANEKLFF. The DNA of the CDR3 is TGTGCCCTATTAGGGGCTAATGAAAAACTGTTTTTT.